This T cell receptor beta chain was obtained from a study of control samples from healthy donors and cancer patients. TCRdb keeps only in-frame clones here, not all; method: immunoSEQ multiplex PCR. Of some 99,000 clones listed, roughly nine tenths are singletons. This CDR3 is built from 16 residues. Germline-derived CDR1 and CDR2 are LNHDA and SQIVND (reference sequence). After removal of 8 bases from V and 3 bases from J, the junction contained 7 bases not matched to a gene. The sample consisted of blood. This TCR derives from a human donor in good health. The donor label of this sample is uncertain. The gene calls are TRBV19 and TRBJ2-6; 10 positions agree with TRBD1. The CDR3 bases are TGTGCCAGTTTTGAGACAGGGGGCCTTGGGGCCAACGTCCTGACTTTC. It codes for CASFETGGLGANVLTF.